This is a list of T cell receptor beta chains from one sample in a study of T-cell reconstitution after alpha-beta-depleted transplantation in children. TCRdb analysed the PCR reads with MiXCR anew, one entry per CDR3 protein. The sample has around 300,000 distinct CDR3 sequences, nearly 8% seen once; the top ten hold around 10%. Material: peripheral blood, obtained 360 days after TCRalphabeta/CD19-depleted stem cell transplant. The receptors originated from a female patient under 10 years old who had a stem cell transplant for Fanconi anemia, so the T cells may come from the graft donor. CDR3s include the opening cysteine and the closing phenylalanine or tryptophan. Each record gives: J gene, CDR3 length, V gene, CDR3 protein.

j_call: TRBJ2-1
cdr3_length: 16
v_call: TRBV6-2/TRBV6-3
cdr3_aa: CASSYWRGSPYNEQFF

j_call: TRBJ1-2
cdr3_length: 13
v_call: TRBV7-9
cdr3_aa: CVGGTGENYGYTF

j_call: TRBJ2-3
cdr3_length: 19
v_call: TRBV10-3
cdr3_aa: CAISEPWLADNPSTDTQYF

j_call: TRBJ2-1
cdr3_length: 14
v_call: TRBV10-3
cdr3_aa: CAISIRDTGYEQFF

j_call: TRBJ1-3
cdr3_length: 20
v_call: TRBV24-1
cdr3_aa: CATSVCPSTGGSLLGITIYF

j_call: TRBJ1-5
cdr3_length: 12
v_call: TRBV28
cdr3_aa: CASRVGGQPQHF

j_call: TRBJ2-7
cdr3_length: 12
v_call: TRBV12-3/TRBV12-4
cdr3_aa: CASSFLRYEQYF

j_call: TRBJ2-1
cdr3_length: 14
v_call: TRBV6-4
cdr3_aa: CASSDGQGANEQFF

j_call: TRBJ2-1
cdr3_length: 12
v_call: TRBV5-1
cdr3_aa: CASSFGAGEQFF

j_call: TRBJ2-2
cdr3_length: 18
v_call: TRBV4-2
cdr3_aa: CASSQVGRGAANTGELFF

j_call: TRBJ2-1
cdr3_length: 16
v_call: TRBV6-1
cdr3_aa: CASSSEGTYFDNEQFF

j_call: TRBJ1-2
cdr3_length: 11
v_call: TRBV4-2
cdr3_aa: CASSQAGGYTF

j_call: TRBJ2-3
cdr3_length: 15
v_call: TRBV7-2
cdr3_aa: CASSLPRGGTDTQYF

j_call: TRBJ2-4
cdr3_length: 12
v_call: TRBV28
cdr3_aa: CASSFSGYIQYF

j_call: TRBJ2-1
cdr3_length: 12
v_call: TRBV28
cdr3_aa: CASEAGGSEQFF

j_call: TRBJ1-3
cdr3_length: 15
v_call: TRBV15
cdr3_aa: CATSWSPLAGNTIYF

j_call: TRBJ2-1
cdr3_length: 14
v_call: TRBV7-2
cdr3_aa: CASSQTATHNEQFF

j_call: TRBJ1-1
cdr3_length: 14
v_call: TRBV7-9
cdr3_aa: CASSLDQLNTEAFF

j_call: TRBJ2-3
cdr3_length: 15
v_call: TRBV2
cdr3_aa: CASNGLAGGLDTQYF

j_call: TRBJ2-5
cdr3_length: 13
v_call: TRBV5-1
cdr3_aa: CASSLTTSETQYF

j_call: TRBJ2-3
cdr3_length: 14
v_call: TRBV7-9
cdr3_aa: CASSPPFSTDTQYF

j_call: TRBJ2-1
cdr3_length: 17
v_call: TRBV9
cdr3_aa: CASSATSGRANNNEQFF

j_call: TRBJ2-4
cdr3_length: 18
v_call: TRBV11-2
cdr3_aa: CASSWRTSGGLAKNIQYF

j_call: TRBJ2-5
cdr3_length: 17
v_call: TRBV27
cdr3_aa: CASSLSRGPRYQETQYF

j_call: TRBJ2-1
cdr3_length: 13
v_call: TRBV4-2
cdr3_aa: CASSQEGGDEQFF

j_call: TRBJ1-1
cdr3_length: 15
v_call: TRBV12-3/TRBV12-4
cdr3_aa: CASSTLLAGYTEAFF

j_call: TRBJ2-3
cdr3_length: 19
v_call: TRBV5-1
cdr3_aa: CASSLARSRGAGATDTQYF

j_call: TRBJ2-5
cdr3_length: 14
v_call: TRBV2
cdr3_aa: CASSRDTGGETQYF

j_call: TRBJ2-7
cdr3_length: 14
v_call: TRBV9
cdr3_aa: CASSVDDRRYEQYF

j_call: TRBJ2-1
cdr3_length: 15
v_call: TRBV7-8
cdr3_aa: CASSYDRLKVNEQFF

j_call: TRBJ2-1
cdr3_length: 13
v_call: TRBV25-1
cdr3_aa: CASSLKLGAKQFF

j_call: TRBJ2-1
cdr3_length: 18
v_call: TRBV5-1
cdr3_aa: CASSYRQGRVTWGNEQFF

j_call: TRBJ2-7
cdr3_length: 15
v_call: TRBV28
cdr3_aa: CASSFPGQGIVEQYF

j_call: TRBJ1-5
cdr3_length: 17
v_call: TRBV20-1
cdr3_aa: CSARDGRGQGGLQPQHF

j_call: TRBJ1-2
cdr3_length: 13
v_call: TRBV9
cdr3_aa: CASSVQDNYGYTF

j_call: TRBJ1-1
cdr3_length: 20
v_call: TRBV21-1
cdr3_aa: CASSRWEDRGDIRGGTEAFF

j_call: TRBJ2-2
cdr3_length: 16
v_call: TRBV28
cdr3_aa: CASSPFWGAGTGELFF

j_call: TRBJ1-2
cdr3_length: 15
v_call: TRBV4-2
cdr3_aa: CASSHRQGGDDGYTF

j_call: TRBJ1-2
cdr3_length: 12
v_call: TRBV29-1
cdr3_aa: CSVDGQEYGYTF

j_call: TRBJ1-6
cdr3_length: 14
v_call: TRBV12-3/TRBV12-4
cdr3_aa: CASTPRGLNSPLHF

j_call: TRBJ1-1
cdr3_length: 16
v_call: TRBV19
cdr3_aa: CASLGRGLSRNTEAFF

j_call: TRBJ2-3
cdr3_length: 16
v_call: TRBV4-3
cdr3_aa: CASSPRTGIEADTQYF

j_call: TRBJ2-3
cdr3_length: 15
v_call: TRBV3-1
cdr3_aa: CASSLQGGNTDTQYF

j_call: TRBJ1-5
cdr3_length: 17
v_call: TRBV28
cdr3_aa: CASSTYRQGFGNQPQHF

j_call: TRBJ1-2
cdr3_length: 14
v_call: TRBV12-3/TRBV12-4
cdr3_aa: CASSPDRTNYGYTF

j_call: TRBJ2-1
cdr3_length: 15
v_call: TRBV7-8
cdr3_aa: CASSFWLAVNNEQFF